These T cell receptor beta chains were read from a single sample in a study of cytomegalovirus exposure and HLA in healthy donors. The table came from immunoSEQ multiplex PCR; TCRdb's copy has only in-frame clones and leaves some out. This repertoire shows some 150,000 clones, roughly 87% found once; its top ten account for approximately 5.5%. Sequenced sample: PBMCs. These receptors all stem from a man aged 25 to 40 in good health and CMV-seropositive. Each CDR3 is given with its conserved first and last residue. D genes are given only for firm matches. Expanded clones get a size class; other rows say once, few or many, or leave the size out.

length,D,J,size,V,DNA,CDR3
17,.,TRBJ1-2,.,TRBV5-1,TGCGCCAGCAGCGCCTTAACGCTAAGGGGTGCCAACTATGGCTACACCTTC,CASSALTLRGANYGYTF
15,TRBD1,TRBJ2-7,.,TRBV25-1,TGTGCCAGCAGTGAGCAGGGGGCCCCATGGAACGAGCAGTACTTC,CASSEQGAPWNEQYF
16,TRBD1,TRBJ1-2,.,TRBV6-6,TGTGCCAGCAGTTCACCGCAGGGGGCGCGAAACTATGGCTACACCTTC,CASSSPQGARNYGYTF
15,TRBD2,TRBJ2-7,.,TRBV6-5,TGTGCCAGCAGTTACCGAGCGGGAGTCTCCTACGAGCAGTACTTC,CASSYRAGVSYEQYF
16,TRBD2,TRBJ2-3,.,TRBV15,TGTGCCACCAGCCCCCGACTAGCGGGAGGCACAGATACGCAGTATTTT,CATSPRLAGGTDTQYF
15,.,TRBJ1-5,.,TRBV11-2,TGTGCCAGCAGCTTAGATATAACCCCGGGGCAGCCCCAGCATTTT,CASSLDITPGQPQHF
14,TRBD1,TRBJ2-7,.,TRBV7-2,TGTGCCAGCAGTTCAGGGGGTCTTTCCTACGAGCAGTACTTC,CASSSGGLSYEQYF
13,TRBD1,TRBJ1-2,.,TRBV30,TGTGCCTGGAGCGTGGACAGGGGGAATGGCTACACCTTC,CAWSVDRGNGYTF
14,.,TRBJ1-1,.,TRBV9,TGTGCCAGCAGCGTCAGGGGAGGGCACACTGAAGCTTTCTTT,CASSVRGGHTEAFF
12,.,TRBJ1-1,once,TRBV7-9,TGTGCCAGCAGGGGGGAGGGCACTGAAGCTTTCTTT,CASRGEGTEAFF
13,.,TRBJ2-2,.,TRBV30,TGTGCCTGGAGTGTACGGGACACCGGGGAGCTGTTTTTT,CAWSVRDTGELFF
17,TRBD2,TRBJ2-2,.,TRBV13,TGTGCCAGCAGTTCCAGCGGGACCGACGCGAACACCGGGGAGCTGTTTTTT,CASSSSGTDANTGELFF
16,TRBD1,TRBJ2-7,.,TRBV7-9,TGTGCCAGCAGCTCGGTGAACAGGGGGTTCTCCTACGAGCAGTACTTC,CASSSVNRGFSYEQYF
13,.,TRBJ1-1,.,TRBV5-6,TGTGCCAGCAGGCTACAGGGAAACACTGAAGCTTTCTTT,CASRLQGNTEAFF
13,.,TRBJ1-2,.,TRBV30,TGTGCCTGGAGTCTACAGGGATCCTATGGCTACACCTTC,CAWSLQGSYGYTF
14,TRBD1,TRBJ2-7,.,TRBV7-9,TGTGCCAGCAGCAAGGGACAGGGTACATACGAGCAGTACTTC,CASSKGQGTYEQYF
11,.,TRBJ1-5,.,TRBV6-5,TGTGCCAGCAGCCTGGGCGGGACCCAGCATTTT,CASSLGGTQHF
13,.,TRBJ2-4,once,TRBV5-1,TGCGCCAGCAGCTTGGGTATAGTCGACATTCAGTACTTC,CASSLGIVDIQYF
16,TRBD1,TRBJ2-1,.,TRBV14,TGTGCCAGCAGCCCTCTGGGGACAGTGAGGTTCGATGAGCAGTTCTTC,CASSPLGTVRFDEQFF
19,TRBD2,TRBJ2-1,.,TRBV7-2,TGTGCCAGCAGCTTAGTTCTAGCGGGAGCAATCAGCTCCTACAATGAGCAGTTCTTC,CASSLVLAGAISSYNEQFF
15,.,TRBJ1-1,.,TRBV19,TGTGCCAGTAGTATTGAGGCGTGGGTGAACACTGAAGCTTTCTTT,CASSIEAWVNTEAFF
16,TRBD1,TRBJ1-5,.,TRBV19,TGTGCCAGTAGTATGCGTGACAGGGTAGGAGATCAGCCCCAGCATTTT,CASSMRDRVGDQPQHF
13,.,TRBJ1-2,.,TRBV7-2,TGTGCCAGCAGCTTAGTCTACAGGGATGGCTACACCTTC,CASSLVYRDGYTF
15,.,TRBJ1-2,.,TRBV6-5,TGTGCCAGCAGGAGGACAGCGATCCTCAACTATGGCTACACCTTC,CASRRTAILNYGYTF
16,TRBD1,TRBJ1-4,.,TRBV9,TGTGCCAGCAGCGTCACCGGGACAGGGAATAATGAAAAACTGTTTTTT,CASSVTGTGNNEKLFF
13,TRBD1,TRBJ1-1,.,TRBV6-6,TGTGCCAGCCTGCCAGGGGGTAGGACTGAAGCTTTCTTT,CASLPGGRTEAFF
12,.,TRBJ2-1,once,TRBV30,TGTGCCTGGAGTGGGAGCCACAATGAGCAGTTCTTC,CAWSGSHNEQFF
15,TRBD1,TRBJ1-2,.,TRBV4-3,TGCGCCAGCAGCCAAGAAGTCCAGGGGGCATATGGCTACACCTTC,CASSQEVQGAYGYTF
14,TRBD2,TRBJ2-3,.,TRBV11-3,TGTGCCAGCAGCTTCGGGACTAGCGGGGGAACGCAGTATTTT,CASSFGTSGGTQYF
13,.,TRBJ2-1,.,TRBV28,TGTGCCAGCAGTTTGGGCCAATACAATGAGCAGTTCTTC,CASSLGQYNEQFF
14,.,TRBJ1-1,.,TRBV7-2,TGTGCCAGCAGCTTTGGGTGGGCTACGACTGAAGCTTTCTTT,CASSFGWATTEAFF
13,.,TRBJ1-1,.,TRBV30,TGTGCCTGGGGCAGACTGGTATACACTGAAGCTTTCTTT,CAWGRLVYTEAFF
14,.,TRBJ1-2,.,TRBV19,TGTGCCAGTAGTATTGAGGTACTGGGCTATGGCTACACCTTC,CASSIEVLGYGYTF
16,TRBD1,TRBJ2-2,.,TRBV2,TGTGCCAGCAGTGGGCTGGGACAGGGGCCCACCGGGGAGCTGTTTTTT,CASSGLGQGPTGELFF
14,.,TRBJ1-6,.,TRBV7-9,TGTGCCAGCAGCGTGGCAGGGGTAGGGTCACCCCTCCACTTT,CASSVAGVGSPLHF
17,TRBD1,TRBJ2-5,.,TRBV14,TGTGCCAGCAGCCAAGATGGCAGACAGGGGGCTGGAGAGACCCAGTACTTC,CASSQDGRQGAGETQYF
17,.,TRBJ2-3,.,TRBV27,TGTGCCAGCAGCCTTTTGGGGGGGCGCGTAAGTCAAAATACGCAGTATTTT,CASSLLGGRVSQNTQYF
15,TRBD2,TRBJ2-1,few,TRBV5-1,TGCGCCAGCAGCTTGGTGACTAGCGGGGTTAATGAGCAGTTCTTC,CASSLVTSGVNEQFF
18,TRBD1,TRBJ2-7,.,TRBV6-8,TGTGCCAGCAGTTACTCGGACAGGGCCTCCCGCTTCCTCCTCGAGCAGTACTTC,CASSYSDRASRFLLEQYF
18,TRBD2,TRBJ2-1,few,TRBV5-1,TGCGCCAGCAGCTGGGGACTAGCGGGAGGCACCTCCTACAATGAGCAGTTCTTC,CASSWGLAGGTSYNEQFF
13,.,TRBJ1-1,.,TRBV5-4,TGTGCCAGCAGCCAGGGACAGAACACTGAAGCTTTCTTT,CASSQGQNTEAFF
12,.,TRBJ2-2,.,TRBV6-1,TGTGCCAGTCGGCAGGGCACCGGGGAGCTGTTTTTT,CASRQGTGELFF
15,TRBD1,TRBJ1-1,.,TRBV19,TGTGCCAGTAGGGGGGACAGGGGGAAGGGGACTGAAGCTTTCTTT,CASRGDRGKGTEAFF
16,.,TRBJ1-4,.,TRBV5-1,TGCGCCAGCAGCTACGGGATGGTTGCAACTAATGAAAAACTGTTTTTT,CASSYGMVATNEKLFF
13,TRBD1,TRBJ2-7,.,TRBV5-4,TGTGCCACCAGCGACAGGGTTAACTACGAGCAGTACTTC,CATSDRVNYEQYF
16,TRBD1,TRBJ1-1,.,TRBV25-1,TGTGCCAGCAGTGCGGGACAGGGGGTTGGGGACACTGAAGCTTTCTTT,CASSAGQGVGDTEAFF
12,.,TRBJ2-7,few,TRBV2,TGTGCCAGCAGTAAGCAGGGGAGCGAGCAGTACTTC,CASSKQGSEQYF
16,TRBD2,TRBJ2-3,.,TRBV9,TGTGCCAGCAGCTCCCGTCTAGCGGGGGGCACAGATACGCAGTATTTT,CASSSRLAGGTDTQYF
13,.,TRBJ2-5,.,TRBV2,TGTGCCAGCAGTGGTCAGGTACAAGAGACCCAGTACTTC,CASSGQVQETQYF
15,TRBD2,TRBJ2-3,few,TRBV4-1,TGCGCCAGCAGCCGGTTAGCGGGAGACTCAGATACGCAGTATTTT,CASSRLAGDSDTQYF
14,TRBD1,TRBJ2-7,.,TRBV28,TGTGCCAGCAGGCGGACAGGGGGAATATACGAGCAGTACTTC,CASRRTGGIYEQYF